Each of the 8 T cell receptor beta chains below was sequenced from the same sample in a study of T cells in Graves' hyperthyroidism and ophthalmopathy. It was RNA transcripts that yielded the amplified TCR beta CDR3 regions. First-round RT-PCR with HTBI primers amplified the TCR CDR3 region. TCRdb recomputed calls from the multiplex PCR reads with MiXCR, one row per CDR3 protein. In the table there are about 480,000 distinct CDR3 sequences, about an eighth of which are singletons. Input material: blood. The receptors come from a woman aged 18-29 years with Graves' hyperthyroidism.

This clonotype was detected many times. This sequence joins TRBV19 and TRBJ1-1; D uncertain. V lost 2 bases and J lost 1, with 8 bases in between. The CDR3 is 14 amino acids. Germline values: CDR1 LNHDA, CDR2 SQIVND (reference sequence). CDR3 in amino acids: CASSILYENTEAFF. The DNA for the CDR3 is TGTGCCAGTAGTATATTATATGAGAACACTGAAGCTTTCTTT. The whole variable domain, remainder taken from reference TRBV19 and TRBJ1-1, is DGGITQSPKYLFRKEGQNVTLSCEQNLNHDAMYWYRQDPGQGLRLIYYSQIVNDFQKGDIAEGYSVSREKKESFPLTVTSAQKNPTAFYLCASSILYENTEAFFGQGTRLTVV.

This clonotype was observed at least ten times. J is TRBJ1-1 and V is TRBV2; D unclear. This CDR3 spans 15 amino acids. V dropped 7 bases and J dropped 0 bases, with 15 bases sitting between them. Germline CDR1 is SNHLY and CDR2 is FYNNEI. The CDR3 DNA follows: TGTGCCAGCACCGAGGAGTGGACCATGAACACTGAAGCTTTCTTT. Its translation: CASTEEWTMNTEAFF.

This clonotype was observed a few times. The chain links TRBV6-1 to TRBJ1-2; no firm D call. Trimming left V 1 base short and J 4 bases short, with 10 bases between. Germline lookup yields CDR1 MNHNS and CDR2 SASEGT. This CDR3 is 14 amino acids long. CDR3 bases: TGTGCCAGCAGTGAAGACTGGCAGGCCTATGGCTACACCTTC. Its protein product is CASSEDWQAYGYTF.

Concerning this clonotype itself: The DNA is omitted, as the CDR3 cannot be located on it reliably, and the CDR3 follows TCRdb's listing. The rearrangement uses TRBV6-1 and TRBJ2-1; the DNA was not compared with TRBD2, the D call given in the table. Both ends counted, the CDR3 spans 16 residues. Per germline, CDR1 MNHNS and CDR2 SASEGT. This chain's CDR3 is CASAWGSGSSYNEQLF.

This clonotype was detected a few times. This may stem from a read error, because a much larger clone lies one nucleotide away. This sequence joins TRBV30 and TRBJ2-1; 14 bases fit TRBD2. Germline V gene lookup returns CDR1 GTSNPN and CDR2 SVGIG (reference sequence). The CDR3 covers 15 residues. The junction had 10 bases not matched to a gene; V was cut back by 3 bases and J by 12 bases. DNA for the CDR3: TGTGCCTGGAGCCGGGGACTAGCGGGAGACGATGGGCAGTTCTTC. Amino acids: CAWSRGLAGDDGQFF.

This clonotype was detected ten times or more. The genes are TRBV2 and TRBJ2-7; possibly TRBD1 for D (5 bases). CDR1 SNHLY and CDR2 FYNNEI come from the germline V gene. The CDR3 spans 12 residues. V shed 6 bases and J shed 0 bases, with 6 bases lying between them. CDR3 sequence reads: CASRTDSYEQYF. The CDR3 DNA reads as TGTGCCAGCAGGACAGACTCCTACGAGCAGTACTTC.

This clonotype was seen only a few times. V usage is TRBV6-1 and J usage is TRBJ2-2, with D unclear. Germline CDR1 MNHNS, CDR2 SASEGT. This CDR3 region has 14 residues. V lost 10 bases to trimming and J lost 0 bases, with 12 bases between them. This CDR3 is CATRTPANTGELFF. In nucleotides, the CDR3 is TGTGCCACCAGAACACCAGCGAACACCGGGGAGCTGTTTTTT.

This clonotype came up a few times. The chain couples TRBV19 to TRBJ1-1, with D unclear. V was clipped by 3 bases and J by 6 bases, with 11 bases between them. There are 13 residues in the CDR3. Germline V lookup: CDR1 LNHDA, CDR2 SQIVND (reference sequence). The CDR3 loop is CASSISISSEAFF. Here the CDR3 DNA reads TGTGCCAGTAGTATTTCTATCAGCTCTGAAGCTTTCTTT.